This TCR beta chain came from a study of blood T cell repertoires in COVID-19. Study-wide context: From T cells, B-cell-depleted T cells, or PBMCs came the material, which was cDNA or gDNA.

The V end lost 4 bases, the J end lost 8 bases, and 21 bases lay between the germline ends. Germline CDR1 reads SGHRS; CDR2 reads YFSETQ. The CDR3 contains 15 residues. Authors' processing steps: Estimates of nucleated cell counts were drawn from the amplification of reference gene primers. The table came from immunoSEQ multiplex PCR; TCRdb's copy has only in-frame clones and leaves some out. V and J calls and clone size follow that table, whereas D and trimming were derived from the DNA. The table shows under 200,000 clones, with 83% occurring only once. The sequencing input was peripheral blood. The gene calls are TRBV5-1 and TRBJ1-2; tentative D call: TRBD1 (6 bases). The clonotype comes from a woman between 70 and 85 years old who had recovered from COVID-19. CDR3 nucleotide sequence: TGCGCCAGCAGCCCCTCCGTTGGGGGGGGCGGGGGCTACACCTTC. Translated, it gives CASSPSVGGGGGYTF.